The 21 T cell receptor beta chains below come from one sample, sequenced in a study of blood T cell repertoires in COVID-19. Profiling relied on immunoSEQ multiplex PCR, and the TCRdb table lists in-frame clones only, not all of them. Of about 240,000 clones in the sample, more than 70% were seen once. Sequencing was carried out using peripheral blood. These receptors originate from a man older than 75 with acute or convalescent COVID-19.

V and J are TRBV7-2 and TRBJ1-4; 8 bases are shared with TRBD1. The ends lost 5 bases at V and 4 bases at J; junction bases unmatched: 3. The CDR3 covers 14 residues. The V gene's germline CDR1 is SGHTA and CDR2 FQGNSA. CDR3 nucleotide sequence: TGTGCCAGCAGCCGGACAGGGATTAATGAAAAACTGTTTTTT. Translating it yields CASSRTGINEKLFF.

This chain uses TRBV7-9 with TRBJ2-1; perhaps TRBD2 as D (5 bases). The CDR3 is 15 residues long. Germline CDR1 is SEHNR and CDR2 is FQNEAQ (reference sequence). Trimming cost V 1 base and J 3 bases, with 10 bases left between them. The CDR3 sequence is CASSLDYGIYNEQFF. The CDR3 DNA is TGTGCCAGCAGCTTAGACTACGGGATCTACAATGAGCAGTTCTTC.

This clone has a handful of counts. This chain links TRBV3-1 (or the pseudogene TRBV3-2) with TRBJ1-4; unclear D gene. V was clipped by 1 base and J by 14 bases, with 8 bases between them. The CDR3 extends over 11 amino acids. Per germline, CDR1 LGHDT and CDR2 YNNKEL (reference sequence). The CDR3 sequence: CASSQGPGLFF. DNA for the CDR3: TGTGCCAGCAGCCAAGGCCCGGGGCTGTTTTTT.

The chain uses TRBV6-1 and TRBJ1-5; 8 nucleotides match TRBD1. V was pared by 3 bases and J by 5 bases, with 6 bases of the junction left unmatched. The germline V gene has CDR1 MNHNS and CDR2 SASEGT. The length of the CDR3 is 15 residues. The CDR3 coding sequence is TGTGCCAGCAGTGAGGACAGGGCGAGGGATCAGCCCCAGCATTTT. It encodes CASSEDRARDQPQHF.

The chain couples TRBV21-1 to TRBJ1-2; the D call TRBD1 from the table was never checked on the DNA. TRBV21-1 is reported as a pseudogene. CDR3 length equals 14 residues. The CDR3 loop reads CASSPGSRGSGYTF. In DNA form, the CDR3 reads TGTGCCAGCAGCCCCGGGTCCAGGGGAAGCGGCTACACCTTC.

This chain links TRBV9 with TRBJ2-1; 11 positions agree with TRBD2. The V and J ends lost 2 bases and 7 bases, in that order; junction bases with no gene match: 5. CDR3 length: 15 amino acids. CDR1 is SGDLS, CDR2 YYNGEE, per germline. CDR3 in amino acids: CASSVLAGGPNEQFF. The CDR3 nucleotides read TGTGCCAGCAGCGTCTTAGCGGGAGGGCCGAATGAGCAGTTCTTC.

This clone has only one observation. The rearrangement uses TRBV5-5 and TRBJ2-2, with 8 bases identical to TRBD2. This CDR3 region has 16 residues. Trimming cost V 3 bases and J 0 bases; bases outside gene matches: 4. Germline CDR1 reads SGHKS; CDR2 reads YYEKEE (reference sequence). In DNA form, the CDR3 reads TGTGCCAGCAGCTCCAGACTAGCGCCGAACACCGGGGAGCTGTTTTTT. Its translation: CASSSRLAPNTGELFF.

V is TRBV5-6 and J is TRBJ2-3; D unresolved. The CDR3 runs 14 residues. The V and J ends lost 1 base and 6 bases respectively, with 12 bases between them. From germline, CDR1 is SGHDT and CDR2 YYEEEE. CDR3: CASSLKAARDTQYF. CDR3 nucleotide sequence: TGTGCCAGCAGCTTGAAGGCAGCTAGGGATACGCAGTATTTT.

V gene TRBV6-5 combines with J gene TRBJ1-6; tentative D call: TRBD1 (6 bases). Trimming took off 6 bases at V and 8 bases at J, with 11 bases between the two ends. Germline V gene lookup returns CDR1 MNHEY and CDR2 SVGAGI. The CDR3 length is 13 residues. CDR3: CASRGGGDSPLHF. The CDR3 bases are TGTGCCAGCAGAGGGGGTGGTGATTCACCCCTCCACTTT.

The rearrangement uses TRBV11-2 and TRBJ2-7, with D tentatively TRBD1 (5 bases). This CDR3 has 13 amino acids. Trimming removed 0 bases from V and 6 bases from J, with 9 bases in between. Per the germline V gene, CDR1 is SGHAT and CDR2 is FQNNGV. The CDR3 bases are TGTGCCAGCAGCTTAGACAGGGCACGCGAGCAGTACTTC. Its protein product is CASSLDRAREQYF.

The chain uses TRBV7-3 and TRBJ2-2; TRBD1 matches at 8 bases. This CDR3 has 14 amino acids. With V trimmed by 5 bases and J by 6 bases, 5 bases remained unmatched. From germline, CDR1 is SGHTA and CDR2 FQGTGA. For the CDR3, the DNA is TGTGCCAGCAGCCCGCAGGGGGCGGCCGGGGAGCTGTTTTTT. The encoded protein is CASSPQGAAGELFF.

V and J are TRBV9 and TRBJ2-7, with TRBD2 matching over 11 bases. V shed 0 bases, J shed 4 bases, and the junction held 6 bases outside the gene matches. The CDR3 has 16 amino acids. CDR1 SGDLS and CDR2 YYNGEE come from the germline V gene. The CDR3 DNA follows: TGTGCCAGCAGCGTAGGACCCGGGACTAGCGGATACGAGCAGTACTTC. It specifies CASSVGPGTSGYEQYF.

For this clone: Other DNA sequences in this sample translate to the same CDR3. The genes are TRBV9 and TRBJ2-5, with 7 bases fitting TRBD2. The length of the CDR3 is 14 residues. The junction had 8 bases not matched to a gene; V was cut back by 4 bases and J by 5 bases. Germline CDR1 SGDLS, CDR2 YYNGEE. The CDR3 DNA reads TGTGCCAGCAGCATACGGGACTACCGGGAGACCCAGTACTTC. Translation: CASSIRDYRETQYF.

The chain couples TRBV28 to TRBJ1-4, with D perhaps matching TRBD1 (5 bases). Germline assignment: CDR1 MDHEN and CDR2 SYDVKM. The CDR3 is made up of 15 amino acids. The ends were cut back, 8 bases at V and 8 bases at J, with 21 bases in the middle. The CDR3 DNA reads as TGTGCCAGCGGCTTTGGGTCCGCCGGGGGGGAAAAACTGTTTTTT. Translated, it gives CASGFGSAGGEKLFF.

The rearrangement links TRBV19 to TRBJ1-6, with D maybe TRBD1 (5 bases). CDR1 and CDR2 (germline): LNHDA, SQIVND (reference sequence). Trimming cost V 10 bases and J 6 bases, with 19 bases left between them. The CDR3 extends over 15 amino acids. The DNA for the CDR3 is TGTGCCATGTCACCAACCGGGGGATTTAATTCACCCCTCCACTTT. Its translation is CAMSPTGGFNSPLHF.

The rearrangement links TRBV18 to TRBJ2-6; D gene unclear. The V gene lost 3 bases and the J gene lost 3 bases, with 6 bases spanning the gap. The CDR3 sequence is 14 residues long. Germline CDR1 KGHSH, CDR2 LQKENI. The chain's CDR3 is CASSPGSGANVLTF. The CDR3 nucleotides read TGTGCCAGCTCACCGGGCAGTGGGGCCAACGTCCTGACTTTC. Supplemented by reference TRBV18 and TRBJ2-6, the full variable domain reads NAGVMQNPRHLVRRRGQEARLRCSPMKGHSHVYWYRQLPEEGLKFMVYLQKENIIDESGMPKERFSAEFPKEGPSILRIQQVVRGDSAAYFCASSPGSGANVLTFGAGSRLTVL.

The V and J genes are TRBV29-1 and TRBJ2-2; 10 bases fit TRBD1. The germline V gene encodes CDR1 SQVTM and CDR2 ANQGSEA. V dropped 6 bases and J dropped 6; count of bases not matched to a gene: 7. This CDR3 region has 14 residues. The CDR3 is CSVGDRGLSGELFF. The DNA of the CDR3 is TGCAGCGTGGGGGACAGGGGTTTATCCGGGGAGCTGTTTTTT.

The V call is TRBV6-4, the J call TRBJ1-1; 7 bases are shared with TRBD1. CDR1 MRHNA and CDR2 SNTAGT come from the germline V gene. Trimming cost V 3 bases and J 0 bases; bases outside gene matches: 4. The CDR3 has 15 amino acids. The CDR3: CASSDSTGMNTEAFF. In nucleotides, the CDR3 is TGTGCCAGCAGTGATTCGACAGGGATGAACACTGAAGCTTTCTTT.

V usage is TRBV3-1 (or the pseudogene TRBV3-2) and J usage is TRBJ1-4; the match to TRBD1 covers 7 bases. The CDR3 runs to 13 residues. Trimming at V came to 4 bases and at J to 7 bases, leaving 3 bases not matched to a gene. Germline CDR1 reads LGHDT; CDR2 reads YNNKEL (reference sequence). For the CDR3, the DNA is TGTGCCAGCAGCCCCGGGACAGCTGAAAAACTGTTTTTT. This sequence encodes CASSPGTAEKLFF.

CDR3 in amino acids: CASSSSGRGSYGYTF. In DNA, the CDR3 is TGTGCCAGCAGCTCCTCAGGTCGGGGGTCCTATGGCTACACCTTC. This chain uses TRBV7-9 with TRBJ1-2, with TRBD1 as a possible D gene (5 bases). The V end lost 4 bases, the J end lost 4 bases, and 16 bases lay between the germline ends. Germline CDR1 is SEHNR and CDR2 is FQNEAQ (reference sequence). This CDR3 is built from 15 residues.

The chain links TRBV15 to TRBJ1-3, with D unresolved. Germline loops: CDR1 LNHNV, CDR2 YYDKDF (reference sequence). V was pared by 0 bases and J by 0 bases, with 9 bases between. The length of the CDR3 is 16 residues. The CDR3 protein is CATSREHIPSGNTIYF. The CDR3 nucleotides are TGTGCCACCAGCAGAGAACACATACCCTCTGGAAACACCATATATTTT.